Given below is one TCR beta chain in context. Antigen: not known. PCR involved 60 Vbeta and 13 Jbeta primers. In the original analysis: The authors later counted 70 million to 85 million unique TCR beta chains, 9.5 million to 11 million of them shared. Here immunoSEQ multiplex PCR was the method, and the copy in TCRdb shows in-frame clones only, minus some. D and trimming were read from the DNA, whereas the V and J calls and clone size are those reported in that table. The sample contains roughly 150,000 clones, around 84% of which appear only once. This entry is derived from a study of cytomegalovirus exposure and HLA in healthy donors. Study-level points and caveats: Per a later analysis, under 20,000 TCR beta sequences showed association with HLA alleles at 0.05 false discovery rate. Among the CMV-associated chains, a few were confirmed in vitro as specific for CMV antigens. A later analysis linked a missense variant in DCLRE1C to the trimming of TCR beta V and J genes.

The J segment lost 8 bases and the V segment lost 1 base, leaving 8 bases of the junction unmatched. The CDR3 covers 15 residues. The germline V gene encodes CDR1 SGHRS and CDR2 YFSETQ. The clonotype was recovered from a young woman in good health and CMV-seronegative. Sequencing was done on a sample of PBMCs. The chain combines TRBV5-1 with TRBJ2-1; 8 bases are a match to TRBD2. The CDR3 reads CASSLPERGLDEQFF. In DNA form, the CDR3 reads TGCGCCAGCAGCTTGCCTGAGCGGGGGCTCGATGAGCAGTTCTTC.